One TCR beta chain is described in this entry. Its target is unknown. The data were obtained in a study of cytomegalovirus exposure and HLA in healthy donors. Study-wide results and limits: Several of the most significant clusters appeared, in a later analysis, to be linked to common viral pathogens. 87-base-pair reads could not separate some V segments, including TRBV6-2 and TRBV6-3.

This CDR3 comprises 14 residues. The V end lost 4 bases, the J end lost 7 bases, and 14 bases lay between the germline ends. CDR1 is SEHNR, CDR2 FQNEAQ, per germline (reference sequence). 13 Jbeta primers and 60 Vbeta primers were used for the PCR. Assay used: immunoSEQ multiplex PCR; TCRdb lists only in-frame clones, some missing. The repertoire has 70,000 to 95,000 clones, roughly 75% of them found once; the top ten carry about 2.2%. The source material was PBMCs. The receptor was derived from a man aged 40-49 years in good health and CMV-seronegative. The J gene is TRBJ2-1, the V gene TRBV7-9, with TRBD2 as a possible D gene (6 bases). CDR3 in DNA: TGTGCCAGCAGCTCCCTGCTAGCGTCGAATGAGCAGTTCTTC. It specifies CASSSLLASNEQFF.